These T cell receptor beta chains were read from a single sample in a study of shared clonotypes between healthy human individuals. Repertoires were generated with immunoSEQ multiplex PCR, while TCRdb's copy carries only in-frame clones and drops some. The data show 650,000 to 800,000 clones, with 55% to 80% seen just once and less than 2% held by the top ten. The sample taken for sequencing was memory CD4+ T cells sorted from blood. All receptors come from a woman aged 25-40 years in good health. Each CDR3 is given with its conserved first and last residue. Each record gives: V gene, D gene, clone size, J gene, CDR3 DNA, CDR3 protein. D genes are given only for firm matches. Clone size, where shown, is once, few, many, or a class for clones that have expanded.

>TRBV5-5|-|-|TRBJ2-2
TGTGCCAGCAGCTACAGCTTCACCGGGGAGCTGTTTTTT
CASSYSFTGELFF
>TRBV19|-|-|TRBJ2-2
TGTGCCAGTAGTAGGGCAGCAAACACCGGGGAGCTGTTTTTT
CASSRAANTGELFF
>TRBV10-1|-|once|TRBJ2-3
TGCGCCAGCAGTGAGTCGACGGATACGCAGTATTTT
CASSESTDTQYF
>TRBV7-9|TRBD2|many|TRBJ2-1
TGTGCCAGCAGCTTCGCGGGAGGCTACAATGAGCAGTTCTTC
CASSFAGGYNEQFF
>TRBV18|TRBD1|-|TRBJ1-2
TGTGCCAGCTCAGCGGGACAGGGTGAAGACTATGGCTACACCTTC
CASSAGQGEDYGYTF
>TRBV7-2|TRBD1|-|TRBJ2-2
TGTGCCAGCAGGCTAAGGACAGGGTTTCGCACCGGGGAGCTGTTTTTT
CASRLRTGFRTGELFF
>TRBV7-9|-|-|TRBJ1-1
TGTGCCAGCACCACACCCCCCCCCAACAGGGTTGGCACTGAAGCTTTCTTT
CASTTPPPNRVGTEAFF
>TRBV7-3|-|-|TRBJ2-1
TGTGCCAGCAGCGAACAACAGGCACACTCCTCCAATCTGCAGTTCTTC
CASSEQQAHSSNLQFF
>TRBV25-1|TRBD2|many|TRBJ2-7
TGTGCCAGCAGTGAAGCTGGACTAGCGGGATACGAGCAGTACTTC
CASSEAGLAGYEQYF
>TRBV10-3|-|many|TRBJ2-7
TGTGCCATCAGCGCCCCGTCCTCCTCCTACGAGCAGTACTTC
CAISAPSSSYEQYF
>TRBV6-1|TRBD1|once|TRBJ1-5
TGTGCCAGCAGTGGCCAGGGGGTGCTAGGGCAGCCCCAGCATTTT
CASSGQGVLGQPQHF
>TRBV7-9|TRBD1|-|TRBJ2-5
TGTGCCAGCAGCTCCACAGGGGGGTTAAAGACCCAGTACTTC
CASSSTGGLKTQYF
>TRBV5-1|-|-|TRBJ2-5
TGCGCCAGCAGTCGGGACCAGGGGCAAGAGACCCAGTACTTC
CASSRDQGQETQYF
>TRBV6-6|-|once|TRBJ1-2
TGTGCCAGCAGGATGACAGAAAACGATGGCTACACCTTC
CASRMTENDGYTF